This TCR beta chain was sequenced for a study of T-cell reconstitution after alpha-beta-depleted transplantation in children. Study findings and constraints: Diversity and T-cell counts at one year after transplant derived mostly from new T cells. In patients about two months after transplant, alpha-beta T cells reportedly arose from several hundred expanded graft clones.

Worth noting for this clonotype: Its antigen remains unknown.

Unique molecular identifiers were incorporated during preparation of the TCRbeta library. In TCRdb, the PCR reads were re-called with MiXCR into one record per CDR3 protein. The table has about a million distinct CDR3 sequences, less than 30% seen once. V gave up 6 bases and J gave up 5 bases, with 19 bases separating them. CDR1 KGHSH and CDR2 LQKENI come from the germline V gene. The CDR3 has 16 residues. This sequence joins TRBV18 and TRBJ1-4, with a tentative D call TRBD1 (6 bases). This receptor was taken from a boy less than two years old who had a stem cell transplant for SCID, so the T cells may come from the graft donor. The source material was PBMCs, mostly from graft donor cells, sampled 360 days after TCRalphabeta/CD19-depleted stem cell transplant. CDR3 amino acids: CASSLIPGQKNEKLFF. DNA for the CDR3: TGTGCCAGCTCCCTTATCCCTGGACAGAAGAATGAAAAACTGTTTTTT.